Shown below are 4 T cell receptor beta chains from a single sample sequenced in a study of response to subunit inactivated influenza vaccine. MiXCR, run by TCRdb on the RT-PCR reads, gives a single entry per CDR3 protein. Among over 300,000 distinct CDR3 sequences, around a fifth were seen once, and the ten largest hold about 9.4%. This sample comprised PBMCs from blood, obtained approximately 20 months after vaccination. The origin of the receptors is a man aged 50 to 69 who received an inactivated influenza vaccine.

This chain joins TRBV5-5 and TRBJ2-7; 10 nucleotides line up with TRBD2. From germline, CDR1 is SGHKS and CDR2 YYEKEE (reference sequence). The CDR3 runs 15 residues. J lost 3 bases, V lost 0 bases, and 3 bases had no gene match. In DNA, the CDR3 is TGTGCCAGCAGCTTGGCGACTAGCGGGTACTACGAGCAGTACTTC. Its protein is CASSLATSGYYEQYF.

The rearrangement links TRBV5-4 to TRBJ2-5; tentatively, D is TRBD1 (6 bases). Looked up from germline, CDR1 is SGHNT and CDR2 is YYREEE (reference sequence). V dropped 3 bases and J dropped 2 bases, with 11 bases sitting between them. CDR3 length: 14 residues. CDR3 DNA sequence: TGTGCCAGCAGCTACGGACAGCGGCAAGAGACCCAGTACTTC. Translation: CASSYGQRQETQYF.

The genes are TRBV7-2 and TRBJ1-1; no reliable D call. The germline V gene encodes CDR1 SGHTA and CDR2 FQGNSA. V lost 5 bases and J lost 7, with 17 bases in between. The CDR3 sequence is 14 residues long. CDR3: CASSLLPTFNEAFF. CDR3 in DNA: TGTGCCAGCAGCCTTCTCCCGACCTTTAATGAAGCTTTCTTT. The full variable domain, completed using reference TRBV7-2 and TRBJ1-1, is GAGVSQSPSNKVTEKGKDVELRCDPISGHTALYWYRQSLGQGLEFLIYFQGNSAPDKSGLPSDRFSAERTGGSVSTLTIQRTQQEDSAVYLCASSLLPTFNEAFFGQGTRLTVV.

The genes are TRBV28 and TRBJ1-5; D might be TRBD1 (6 bases). The CDR3 extends over 16 amino acids. V was pared by 2 bases and J by 3 bases, with 14 bases between. Germline V gene data show CDR1 as MDHEN and CDR2 as SYDVKM. The CDR3 coding sequence is TGTGCCAGCAGTTTAAGGGGCAGGGGTCCCAATCAGCCCCAGCATTTT. Translated: CASSLRGRGPNQPQHF.